These 19 T cell receptor beta chains were sequenced from one sample in a study of blood T cell repertoires in COVID-19. Using immunoSEQ multiplex PCR, the repertoire was profiled, and TCRdb retains in-frame clones only, with some absent. The sample holds 95,000 to 150,000 clones, over 75% seen once. The source material was peripheral blood. These receptors originate from a man between 60 and 75 years old with acute or convalescent COVID-19.

The chain couples TRBV5-1 to TRBJ2-7; no reliable D call. V lost 1 base, J lost 2 bases, and 7 bases lay in between. CDR1 is SGHRS, CDR2 YFSETQ, per germline. This CDR3 spans 13 amino acids. CDR3 loop: CASSLQQTYEQYF. As DNA, the CDR3 is TGCGCCAGCAGCTTGCAACAGACCTACGAGCAGTACTTC.

The J gene is TRBJ1-1, the V gene TRBV14, with 7 nucleotides matching TRBD1. V trimming: 4 bases; J trimming: 0 bases; junction bases outside the gene matches: 8. The germline CDR1 and CDR2 sequences are SGHDN and FVKESK. The CDR3 is 16 residues long. The CDR3 DNA follows: TGTGCCAGCAGCCTTAGGACAGGATCTATGAACACTGAAGCTTTCTTT. This translates into CASSLRTGSMNTEAFF.

This clone was picked up one time. The J gene is TRBJ2-2, the V gene TRBV5-1; 10 nucleotides align to TRBD2. V lost 0 bases and J lost 8; bases outside the gene matches: 4. This CDR3 contains 15 residues. Germline loops: CDR1 SGHRS, CDR2 YFSETQ. CDR3 DNA: TGCGCCAGCAGCTTGGTCGGGACTAGCGCTGGGGAGCTGTTTTTT. This codes for CASSLVGTSAGELFF.

The rearrangement uses TRBV9 and TRBJ1-3; 8 bases line up with TRBD1. CDR3 length: 14 amino acids. The germline CDR1 and CDR2 sequences are SGDLS and YYNGEE. V trimming: 2 bases; J trimming: 4 bases; junction bases outside the gene matches: 2. CDR3 sequence reads: CASSVWTGGNTIYF. The CDR3 DNA reads as TGTGCCAGCAGCGTTTGGACAGGGGGAAACACCATATATTTT.

This clone has just a few counts. The chain combines TRBV7-6 with TRBJ1-1; 9 bases agree with TRBD1. CDR1 SGHVS and CDR2 FNYEAQ come from the germline V gene. The CDR3 runs 15 residues. The V segment lost 3 bases and the J segment 8 bases; nucleotides outside the gene matches: 10. In nucleotides, the CDR3 is TGTGCCAGCAGCTTCGTCCCGGGACAGGGTTTGGAAGCTTTCTTT. Residues: CASSFVPGQGLEAFF.

The V and J genes are TRBV28 and TRBJ1-5, with 7 bases lining up with TRBD1. Germline trimming cut 5 bases from V and 4 bases from J; bases unmatched to any gene: 17. The CDR3 covers 18 residues. Looked up from germline, CDR1 is MDHEN and CDR2 is SYDVKM. The CDR3 loop is CASSVGQLRGTSNQPQHF. The CDR3 coding sequence is TGTGCCAGCAGTGTGGGACAGCTCCGAGGTACTTCTAATCAGCCCCAGCATTTT.

The J gene is TRBJ1-2, the V gene TRBV2, with TRBD1 identical over 8 bases. V trimming: 2 bases; J trimming: 7 bases; junction bases outside the gene matches: 6. This CDR3 spans 14 amino acids. Per germline, CDR1 SNHLY and CDR2 FYNNEI. The chain's CDR3 is CASSEKQGVRGYTF. In nucleotides, the CDR3 is TGTGCCAGCAGTGAAAAACAGGGGGTCCGTGGCTACACCTTC.

The chain links TRBV5-1 to TRBJ1-4, with unresolved D. The CDR3 runs to 15 residues. Germline values: CDR1 SGHRS, CDR2 YFSETQ. V lost 1 base, J lost 0 bases, and 7 bases lay in between. CDR3 sequence: CASSLRQATNEKLFF. The CDR3 coding sequence is TGCGCCAGCAGCTTGAGGCAGGCAACTAATGAAAAACTGTTTTTT.

This chain uses TRBV27 with TRBJ2-7; a possible D gene is TRBD1 (6 bases). Germline CDR1 and CDR2: MNHEY and SMNVEV (reference sequence). CDR3 length: 14 residues. V shed 7 bases and J shed 6 bases, with 19 bases lying between them. The CDR3 nucleotides read TGTGCCAGCAATCCCTCCCAGGGGCGGCGCGAGCAGTACTTC. It codes for CASNPSQGRREQYF.

The rearrangement links TRBV5-1 to TRBJ2-3; 8 bases fit TRBD1. This CDR3 has 17 amino acids. The V gene end was trimmed by 4 bases and the J gene end by 3 bases; junction bases not matched to a gene: 13. The germline CDR1 and CDR2 sequences are SGHRS and YFSETQ. The CDR3 loop is CASSPIGTGLLTDTQYF. For the CDR3, the DNA is TGCGCCAGCAGCCCGATCGGGACAGGTCTTCTTACAGATACGCAGTATTTT. The full variable domain, rest sourced from reference TRBV5-1 and TRBJ2-3, is KAGVTQTPRYLIKTRGQQVTLSCSPISGHRSVSWYQQTPGQGLQFLFEYFSETQRNKGNFPGRFSGRQFSNSRSEMNVSTLELGDSALYLCASSPIGTGLLTDTQYFGPGTRLTVL.

The V call is TRBV9, the J call TRBJ2-7; TRBD1 aligns across 8 bases. J gave up 3 bases and V 2 bases, and 4 bases lay outside the gene matches. CDR1 and CDR2 (germline): SGDLS, YYNGEE. This CDR3 has 14 residues. This CDR3 is CASSVSGQGYEQYF. The DNA for the CDR3 is TGTGCCAGCAGCGTTTCCGGACAGGGCTACGAGCAGTACTTC.

This clone was observed once. The CDR3 sequence is CSASSRAGGPNEQFF. The CDR3 region has the DNA TGCAGTGCTAGTTCTAGAGCGGGAGGGCCCAATGAGCAGTTCTTC. V is TRBV20-1 and J is TRBJ2-1; 10 bases map to TRBD2. Germline loops: CDR1 DFQATT, CDR2 SNEGSKA (reference sequence). This CDR3 comprises 15 residues. The V segment lost 3 bases and the J segment 6 bases; nucleotides outside the gene matches: 8.

The chain is built from TRBV1 and TRBJ2-3; no check of the table's D call, TRBD2, against the DNA was made. TRBV1 is deemed a pseudogene. The length of the CDR3 is 18 residues. The CDR3 region has the DNA TGCACCAGCAGCCAAGCCGAACTAGCGGCAATAAGCACAGATACGCAGTATTTT. This codes for CTSSQAELAAISTDTQYF.

The gene calls are TRBV28 and TRBJ1-6; D might be TRBD1 (6 bases). Trimming shortened V by 6 bases and J by 6 bases, and 15 bases separated the two germline ends. The CDR3 consists of 15 residues. Germline CDR1 and CDR2: MDHEN and SYDVKM. The CDR3 coding sequence is TGTGCCAGCAGGGGGGGGCTTCGGGGTAATTCACCCCTCCACTTT. Protein: CASRGGLRGNSPLHF.

V usage is TRBV27 and J usage is TRBJ2-1, with 8 bases lining up with TRBD1. This CDR3 is built from 16 residues. The junction had 17 bases not matched to a gene; V was cut back by 9 bases and J by 7 bases. Germline V gene sequence: CDR1 MNHEY, CDR2 SMNVEV (reference sequence). The CDR3 spells CASTEVGTGIENEQFF. The CDR3 DNA sequence: TGTGCCAGTACCGAAGTGGGGACAGGAATAGAGAATGAGCAGTTCTTC.

The CDR3 is CASSPGEFPNTEAFF. The DNA for the CDR3 is TGTGCCAGCAGCCCGGGGGAGTTCCCGAACACTGAAGCTTTCTTT. The chain uses TRBV7-8 and TRBJ1-1; D possibly corresponds to TRBD1 (5 bases). The germline CDR1 and CDR2 sequences are SGHVS and FQNEAQ. The CDR3 covers 15 residues. V shed 5 bases and J shed 1 base, with 14 bases lying between them.

The chain uses TRBV19 and TRBJ1-4; 8 nucleotides line up with TRBD1. The CDR3 runs 16 residues. From germline, CDR1 is LNHDA and CDR2 SQIVND (reference sequence). V was clipped by 5 bases and J by 5 bases; unmatched bases: 10. The DNA of the CDR3 is TGTGCCAGTAGTTTTCGACCGGGACAGGAAAATGAAAAACTGTTTTTT. It codes for CASSFRPGQENEKLFF.

V and J are TRBV2 and TRBJ1-3; D is unresolved. Germline V lookup: CDR1 SNHLY, CDR2 FYNNEI. CDR3 length: 14 residues. The V and J ends lost 4 bases and 3 bases respectively, with 10 bases between them. CDR3 coding DNA: TGTGCCAGCAGTGTAGAAATATTTGGAAACACCATATATTTT. Protein product: CASSVEIFGNTIYF.

A single count supports this clone. CDR3 loop: CASSRWTGGLTEAFF. The CDR3 region has the DNA TGCGCCAGCAGCCGCTGGACAGGGGGTTTGACTGAAGCTTTCTTT. The chain combines TRBV5-1 with TRBJ1-1; TRBD1 matches 10 bases. Per the germline V gene, CDR1 is SGHRS and CDR2 is YFSETQ. Germline trimming cut 4 bases from V and 5 bases from J; bases unmatched to any gene: 8. The CDR3 has 15 amino acids.